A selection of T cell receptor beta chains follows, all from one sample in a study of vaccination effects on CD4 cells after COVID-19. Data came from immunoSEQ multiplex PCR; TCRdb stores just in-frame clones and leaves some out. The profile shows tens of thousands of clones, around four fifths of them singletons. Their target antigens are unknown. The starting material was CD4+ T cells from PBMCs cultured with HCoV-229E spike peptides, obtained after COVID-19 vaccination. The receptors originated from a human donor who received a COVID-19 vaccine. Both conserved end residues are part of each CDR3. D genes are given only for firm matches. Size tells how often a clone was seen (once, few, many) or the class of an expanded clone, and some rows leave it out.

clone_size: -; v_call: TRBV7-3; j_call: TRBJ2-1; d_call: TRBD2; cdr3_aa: CASSFLAGINEQFF; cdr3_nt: TGTGCCAGCAGCTTTTTAGCGGGGATTAATGAGCAGTTCTTC
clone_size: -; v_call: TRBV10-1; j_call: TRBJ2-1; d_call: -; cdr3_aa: CASSGGTPAGEQFF; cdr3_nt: TGCGCCAGCAGTGGTGGGACACCCGCCGGTGAGCAGTTCTTC
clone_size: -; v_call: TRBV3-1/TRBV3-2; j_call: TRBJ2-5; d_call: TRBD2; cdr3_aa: CASSQDWLAGGLETQYF; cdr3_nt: TGTGCCAGCAGCCAAGATTGGCTAGCGGGGGGATTAGAGACCCAGTACTTC
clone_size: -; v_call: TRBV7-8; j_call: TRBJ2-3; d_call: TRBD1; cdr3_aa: CASSLVGTGGRTDTQYF; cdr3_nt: TGTGCCAGCAGCTTAGTGGGGACAGGGGGACGGACAGATACGCAGTATTTT
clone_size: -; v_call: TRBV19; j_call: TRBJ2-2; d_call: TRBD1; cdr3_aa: CASSIDSRGLGGELFF; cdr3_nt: TGTGCCAGTAGTATAGATAGCAGGGGGCTTGGCGGGGAGCTGTTTTTT
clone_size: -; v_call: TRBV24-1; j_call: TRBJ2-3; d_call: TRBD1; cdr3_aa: CATTPLRTGSTDTQYF; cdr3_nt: TGTGCCACCACCCCGCTGAGGACAGGGAGCACAGATACGCAGTATTTT
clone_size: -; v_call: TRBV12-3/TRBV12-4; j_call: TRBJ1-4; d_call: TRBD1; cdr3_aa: CASKTGYEKLFF; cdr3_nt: TGTGCCAGCAAGACAGGGTATGAAAAACTGTTTTTT
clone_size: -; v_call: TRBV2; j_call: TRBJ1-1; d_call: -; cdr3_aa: CASSDRGPEAFF; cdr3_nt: TGTGCCAGCAGTGACAGGGGCCCTGAAGCTTTCTTT
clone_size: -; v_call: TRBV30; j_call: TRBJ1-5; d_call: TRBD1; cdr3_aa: CAWSEGALSNQPQHF; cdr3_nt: TGTGCCTGGAGCGAGGGGGCGCTTAGCAATCAGCCCCAGCATTTT
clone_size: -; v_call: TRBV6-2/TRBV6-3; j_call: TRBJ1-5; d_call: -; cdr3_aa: CASSLRQGGSQPQHF; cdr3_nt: TGTGCCAGCAGTCTTCGGCAGGGAGGGAGCCAGCCCCAGCATTTT
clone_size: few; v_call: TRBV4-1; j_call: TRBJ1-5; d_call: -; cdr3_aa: CASSQVPPGARQPQHF; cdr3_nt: TGCGCCAGCAGCCAAGTTCCGCCGGGGGCACGGCAGCCCCAGCATTTT
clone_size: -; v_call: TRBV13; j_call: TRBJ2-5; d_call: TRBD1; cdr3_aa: CASSLDGTGGSKTQYF; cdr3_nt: TGTGCCAGCAGCTTAGATGGGACAGGGGGTTCGAAGACCCAGTACTTC
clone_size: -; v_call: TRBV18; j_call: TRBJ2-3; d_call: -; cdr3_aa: CASSPSRIERDTQYF; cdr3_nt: TGTGCCAGCTCCCCCAGTAGGATTGAAAGGGATACGCAGTATTTT
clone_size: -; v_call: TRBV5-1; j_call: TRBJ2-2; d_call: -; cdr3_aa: CASSPPEDRGTGELFF; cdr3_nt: TGCGCCAGCAGCCCACCGGAAGATCGGGGCACCGGGGAGCTGTTTTTT
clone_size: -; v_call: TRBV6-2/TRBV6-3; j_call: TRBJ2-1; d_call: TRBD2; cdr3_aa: CASSPGTSGLIYNEQFF; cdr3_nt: TGTGCCAGCAGTCCCGGGACTAGCGGGCTCATCTACAATGAGCAGTTCTTC
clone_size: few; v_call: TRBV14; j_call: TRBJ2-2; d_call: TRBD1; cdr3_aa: CASSQFGGQMPTGELFF; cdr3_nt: TGTGCCAGCAGCCAATTTGGGGGACAGATGCCCACCGGGGAGCTGTTTTTT
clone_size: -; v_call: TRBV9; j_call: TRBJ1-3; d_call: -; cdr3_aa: CASSVDFTRVSGNTIYF; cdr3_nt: TGTGCCAGCAGCGTAGATTTTACACGGGTCTCTGGAAACACCATATATTTT
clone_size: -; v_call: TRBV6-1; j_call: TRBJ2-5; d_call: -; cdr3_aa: CASSEVGVKTQYF; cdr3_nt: TGTGCCAGCAGTGAAGTGGGGGTCAAGACCCAGTACTTC
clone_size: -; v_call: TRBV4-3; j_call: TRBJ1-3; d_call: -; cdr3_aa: CASSQDWGAAGNTIYF; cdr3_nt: TGCGCCAGCAGCCAAGATTGGGGGGCAGCGGGAAACACCATATATTTT
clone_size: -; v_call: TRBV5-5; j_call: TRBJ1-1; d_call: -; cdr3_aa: CASSGWTSTEAFF; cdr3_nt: TGTGCCAGCAGCGGATGGACATCTACTGAAGCTTTCTTT
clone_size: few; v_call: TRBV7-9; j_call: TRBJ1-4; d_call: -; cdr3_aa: CASSCRDWPKKLFF; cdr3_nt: TGTGCCAGCAGCTGTAGGGACTGGCCCAAAAAACTGTTTTTT
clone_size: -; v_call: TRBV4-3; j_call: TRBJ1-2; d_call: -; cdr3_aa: CASSRTDRYYGYTF; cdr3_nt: TGCGCCAGCAGCCGCACGGACCGGTACTATGGCTACACCTTC
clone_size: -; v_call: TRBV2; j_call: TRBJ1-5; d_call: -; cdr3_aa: CASSRDGNQPQHF; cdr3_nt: TGTGCCAGCAGCAGGGACGGTAATCAGCCCCAGCATTTT
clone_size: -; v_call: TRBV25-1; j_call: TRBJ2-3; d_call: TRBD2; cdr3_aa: CASSPLAGTDTQYF; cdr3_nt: TGTGCCAGCAGTCCACTAGCGGGGACAGATACGCAGTATTTT
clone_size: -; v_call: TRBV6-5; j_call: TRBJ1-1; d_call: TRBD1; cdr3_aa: CASRGQGVMNTEAFF; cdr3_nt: TGTGCCAGCAGGGGACAGGGCGTTATGAACACTGAAGCTTTCTTT
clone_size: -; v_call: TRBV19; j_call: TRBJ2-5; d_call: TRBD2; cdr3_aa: CASSNPGGLETQYF; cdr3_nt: TGTGCCAGTAGTAATCCGGGGGGGCTTGAGACCCAGTACTTC
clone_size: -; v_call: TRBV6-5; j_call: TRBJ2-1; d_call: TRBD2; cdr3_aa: CASSGLARYNEQFF; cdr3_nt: TGTGCCAGCAGCGGACTAGCGAGATACAATGAGCAGTTCTTC
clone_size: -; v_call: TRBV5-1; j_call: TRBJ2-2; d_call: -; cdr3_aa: CASSPPGDTGELFF; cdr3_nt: TGCGCCAGCAGCCCCCCTGGGGACACCGGGGAGCTGTTTTTT
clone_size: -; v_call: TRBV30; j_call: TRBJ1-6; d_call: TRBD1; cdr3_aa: CAWTVGTGSPLHF; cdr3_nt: TGTGCCTGGACAGTCGGGACAGGCTCACCCCTCCACTTT
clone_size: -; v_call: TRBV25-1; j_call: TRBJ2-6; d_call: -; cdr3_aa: CASAQIGGLTF; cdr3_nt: TGTGCCTCAGCCCAAATCGGTGGCCTGACTTTC
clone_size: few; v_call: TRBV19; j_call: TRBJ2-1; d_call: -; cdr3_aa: CASSKEFRSSYNEQFF; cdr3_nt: TGTGCCAGTAGTAAGGAGTTCCGAAGCTCCTACAATGAGCAGTTCTTC
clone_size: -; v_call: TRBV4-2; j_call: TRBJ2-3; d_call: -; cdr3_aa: CASSQDRQGSTDTQYF; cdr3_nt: TGTGCCAGCAGCCAAGATCGCCAGGGGAGTACAGATACGCAGTATTTT
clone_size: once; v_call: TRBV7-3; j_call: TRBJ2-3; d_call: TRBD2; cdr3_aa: CASSFSGGAYDTQYF; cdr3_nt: TGTGCCAGCAGCTTTAGCGGGGGGGCATATGATACGCAGTATTTT
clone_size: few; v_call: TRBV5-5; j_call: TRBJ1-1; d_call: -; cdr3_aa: CASSSGGVNTEAFF; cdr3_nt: TGTGCCAGCAGCTCGGGGGGGGTGAACACTGAAGCTTTCTTT
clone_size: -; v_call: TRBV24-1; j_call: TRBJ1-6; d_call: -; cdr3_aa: CATSVAGNSPLHF; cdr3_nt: TGTGCCACCAGTGTGGCAGGTAATTCACCCCTCCACTTT
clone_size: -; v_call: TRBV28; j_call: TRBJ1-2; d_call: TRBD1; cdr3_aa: CASRHHRGRVESNYGYTF; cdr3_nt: TGTGCCAGCAGACATCACAGGGGGCGAGTAGAATCTAACTATGGCTACACCTTC
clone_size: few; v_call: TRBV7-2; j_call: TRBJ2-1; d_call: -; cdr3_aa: CASSLDREYNEQFF; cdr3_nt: TGTGCCAGCAGCTTAGATCGGGAATACAATGAGCAGTTCTTC
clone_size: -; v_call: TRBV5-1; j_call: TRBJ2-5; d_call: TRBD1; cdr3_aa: CASSLALTGGQETQYF; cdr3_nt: TGCGCCAGCAGCTTGGCCCTGACAGGGGGCCAAGAGACCCAGTACTTC
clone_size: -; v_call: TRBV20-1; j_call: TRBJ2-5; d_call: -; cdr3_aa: CSASWAAQETQYF; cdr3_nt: TGCAGTGCTAGTTGGGCAGCTCAAGAGACCCAGTACTTC
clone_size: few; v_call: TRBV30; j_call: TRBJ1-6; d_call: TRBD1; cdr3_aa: CAWSYRDRVNSPLHF; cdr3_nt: TGTGCCTGGAGCTACCGGGACAGGGTTAATTCACCCCTCCACTTT
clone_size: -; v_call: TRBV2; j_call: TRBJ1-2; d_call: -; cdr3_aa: CASSGERGRPNF; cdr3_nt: TGTGCCAGCAGTGGGGAACGGGGACGCCCCAACTTC
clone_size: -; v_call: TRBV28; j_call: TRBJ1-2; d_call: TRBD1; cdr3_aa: CASSRGQLLLGYTF; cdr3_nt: TGTGCCAGCAGCCGGGGACAGCTCTTATTAGGCTACACCTTC
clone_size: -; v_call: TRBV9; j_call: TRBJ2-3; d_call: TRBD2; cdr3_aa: CASTPSGGHTDTQYF; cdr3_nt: TGTGCCAGCACCCCCAGCGGGGGGCACACAGATACGCAGTATTTT
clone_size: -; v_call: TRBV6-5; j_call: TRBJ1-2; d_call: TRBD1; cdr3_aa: CASSRDRGYGYTF; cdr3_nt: TGTGCCAGCAGTCGGGACAGGGGCTATGGCTACACCTTC
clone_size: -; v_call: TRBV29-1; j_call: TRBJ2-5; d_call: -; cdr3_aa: CSVGAFQETQYF; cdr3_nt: TGCAGCGTTGGGGCTTTTCAAGAGACCCAGTACTTC
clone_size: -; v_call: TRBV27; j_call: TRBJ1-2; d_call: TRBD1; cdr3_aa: CASSLLQGYGYTF; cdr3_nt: TGTGCCAGCAGTTTGCTACAGGGGTATGGCTACACCTTC
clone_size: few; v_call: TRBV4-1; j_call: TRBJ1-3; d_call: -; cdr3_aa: CASSLPGRSSGNTIYF; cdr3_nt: TGCGCCAGCAGCCTCCCAGGACGGAGCTCTGGAAACACCATATATTTT
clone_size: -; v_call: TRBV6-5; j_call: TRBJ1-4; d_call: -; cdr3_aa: CASSYTTATNEKLFF; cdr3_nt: TGTGCCAGCAGTTACACAACGGCAACTAATGAAAAACTGTTTTTT
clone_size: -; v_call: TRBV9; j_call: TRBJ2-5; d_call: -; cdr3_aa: CASSGGLGTQETQYF; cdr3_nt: TGTGCCAGCAGCGGAGGCCTCGGGACACAAGAGACCCAGTACTTC
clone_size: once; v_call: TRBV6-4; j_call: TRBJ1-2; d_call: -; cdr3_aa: CASTWFYGYTF; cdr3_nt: TGTGCCAGCACGTGGTTCTATGGCTACACCTTC
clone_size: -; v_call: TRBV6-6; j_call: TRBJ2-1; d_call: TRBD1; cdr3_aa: CASVGADRGNEQFF; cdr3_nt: TGTGCCAGTGTCGGAGCGGACAGGGGCAATGAGCAGTTCTTC
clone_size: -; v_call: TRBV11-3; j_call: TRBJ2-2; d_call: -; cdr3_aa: CASSMGSRGGELFF; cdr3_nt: TGTGCCAGCAGTATGGGGTCCAGAGGAGGGGAGCTGTTTTTT
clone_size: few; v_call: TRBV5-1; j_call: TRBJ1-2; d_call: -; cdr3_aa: CASSLAVDYGYTF; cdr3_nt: TGCGCCAGCAGCTTGGCAGTCGACTATGGCTACACCTTC
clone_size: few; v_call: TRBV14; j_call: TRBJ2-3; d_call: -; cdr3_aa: CASSLIPDTQYF; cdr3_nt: TGTGCCAGCAGCCTTATCCCAGATACGCAGTATTTT
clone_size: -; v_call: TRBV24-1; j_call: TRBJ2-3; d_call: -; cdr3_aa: CATSVGGSTDTQYF; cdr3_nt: TGTGCCACCAGTGTGGGGGGATCCACAGATACGCAGTATTTT
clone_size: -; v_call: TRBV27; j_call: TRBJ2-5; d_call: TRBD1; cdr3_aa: CASSQRQGVRETQYF; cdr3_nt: TGTGCCAGCAGTCAAAGACAGGGGGTCCGAGAGACCCAGTACTTC
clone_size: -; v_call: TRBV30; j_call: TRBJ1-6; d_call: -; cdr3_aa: CAWGLQVYNSPLHF; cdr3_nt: TGTGCCTGGGGACTACAGGTGTATAATTCACCCCTCCACTTT
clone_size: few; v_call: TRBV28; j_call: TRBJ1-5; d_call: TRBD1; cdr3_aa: CASSITGGVQPQHF; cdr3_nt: TGTGCCAGCAGTATTACAGGGGGCGTTCAGCCCCAGCATTTT
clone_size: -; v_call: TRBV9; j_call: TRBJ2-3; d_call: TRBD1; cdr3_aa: CASSVGTGDTQYF; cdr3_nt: TGTGCCAGCAGCGTAGGGACAGGAGATACGCAGTATTTT
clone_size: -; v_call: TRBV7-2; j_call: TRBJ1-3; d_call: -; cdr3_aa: CASSTGLLGRDTIYF; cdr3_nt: TGTGCCAGCAGCACCGGCTTACTAGGAAGGGACACCATATATTTT